The rows below give T cell receptor beta chains drawn from one sample of a study of shared clonotypes between healthy human individuals. The table came from immunoSEQ multiplex PCR; TCRdb's copy has only in-frame clones and leaves some out. Found here are roughly 1,500,000 clones, roughly 98% of them singletons; the top ten hold roughly 0.42%. Sequenced: naive CD4+ T cells sorted from blood. The source is a man aged 30 to 39 in good health. The CDR3 runs from the conserved cysteine through the conserved F or W. A D gene is named only where the DNA matches it firmly. For some rows the clone size is stated as once, few or many, or as a class when expanded; others skip it.

j_gene	abundance	v_gene	d_gene	CDR3aa	CDR3nt
TRBJ1-1	NA	TRBV2	NA	CASRRQIDTEAFF	TGTGCCAGCAGACGACAGATAGACACTGAAGCTTTCTTT
TRBJ2-5	NA	TRBV29-1	TRBD1	CSVEDRGQGLFETQYF	TGCAGCGTTGAAGATAGGGGACAGGGCTTATTTGAGACCCAGTACTTC
TRBJ2-7	NA	TRBV7-9	NA	CASSLGKQGGEQYF	TGTGCCAGCAGCTTAGGGAAGCAGGGGGGCGAGCAGTACTTC
TRBJ1-1	NA	TRBV28	NA	CASSSARGRTEAFF	TGTGCCAGCAGTTCGGCTCGGGGGCGAACTGAAGCTTTCTTT
TRBJ2-7	once	TRBV7-2	TRBD2	CASSLVFSGGISYEQYF	TGTGCCAGCAGCTTAGTTTTTTCGGGGGGGATCTCCTACGAGCAGTACTTC
TRBJ2-3	NA	TRBV27	TRBD2	CASSSPSGRAGGDTQYF	TGTGCCAGCAGTTCCCCTAGCGGGAGGGCCGGGGGAGATACGCAGTATTTT
TRBJ2-7	once	TRBV19	TRBD2	CASTAGGSYEQYF	TGTGCCAGTACGGCTGGCGGGAGCTACGAGCAGTACTTC
TRBJ2-5	NA	TRBV5-4	NA	CASSLPDGRETQYF	TGTGCCAGCAGTCTCCCCGACGGCCGGGAGACCCAGTACTTC
TRBJ1-1	NA	TRBV5-8	NA	CASSPWGAGAEAFF	TGTGCCAGCAGTCCCTGGGGGGCGGGGGCTGAAGCTTTCTTT
TRBJ1-5	NA	TRBV10-3	TRBD1	CAARQGGDQPQHF	TGTGCCGCCAGACAGGGTGGCGATCAGCCCCAGCATTTT
TRBJ2-7	NA	TRBV11-3	TRBD2	CASSSKGLAGNEQYF	TGTGCCAGCAGCTCGAAAGGACTAGCGGGAAACGAGCAGTACTTC
TRBJ2-7	NA	TRBV18	NA	CASPSLRWCSYEQYF	TGTGCCAGCCCCAGTCTCCGCTGGTGCTCCTACGAGCAGTACTTC
TRBJ2-1	NA	TRBV5-1	NA	CASRTGETPGEFF	TGCGCCAGCAGGACGGGAGAAACTCCTGGGGAGTTCTTC
TRBJ2-7	NA	TRBV19	TRBD2	CASSISASGTSGRWDEQYF	TGTGCCAGTAGTATTTCCGCGAGCGGGACTAGCGGGAGATGGGACGAGCAGTACTTC
TRBJ2-5	NA	TRBV5-1	TRBD2	CASSRTSGRVGETQYF	TGCGCCAGCAGCAGGACTAGCGGGAGGGTAGGTGAGACCCAGTACTTC
TRBJ2-7	NA	TRBV9	NA	CASSVAVRGNEQYF	TGTGCCAGCAGCGTAGCGGTCAGGGGCAACGAGCAGTACTTC
TRBJ1-2	NA	TRBV5-8	NA	CASSPSGGYGYTF	TGTGCCAGCAGCCCCTCCGGAGGTTATGGCTACACCTTC
TRBJ2-7	once	TRBV18	TRBD2	CASSPGAGASYEQYF	TGTGCCAGCTCACCAGGGGCGGGAGCCTCCTACGAGCAGTACTTC
TRBJ1-1	NA	TRBV7-9	TRBD1	CASSWDRRRLPNTEAFF	TGTGCCAGCAGCTGGGACAGGAGACGACTTCCGAACACTGAAGCTTTCTTT
TRBJ2-7	NA	TRBV9	TRBD2	CASSPSGTNYEQYF	TGTGCCAGCAGCCCATCCGGGACTAACTACGAGCAGTACTTC
TRBJ2-1	NA	TRBV28	TRBD1	CASSHDRGSYNEQFF	TGTGCCAGCAGCCACGACAGGGGAAGCTACAATGAGCAGTTCTTC
TRBJ2-1	NA	TRBV5-5	NA	CASSPRQYSYNEQFF	TGTGCCAGCAGCCCGCGCCAGTACTCCTACAATGAGCAGTTCTTC
TRBJ2-7	once	TRBV2	NA	CASSEAQRGLAHSRASSRYEQYF	TGTGCCAGCAGTGAAGCCCAGAGGGGGTTGGCCCATAGCCGGGCTAGTTCCCGCTACGAGCAGTACTTC
TRBJ2-3	NA	TRBV7-9	NA	CASTLGLFTDTQYF	TGTGCCAGCACCCTCGGACTCTTCACAGATACGCAGTATTTT
TRBJ2-7	NA	TRBV7-2	TRBD2	CASSLLLAGAGQYF	TGTGCCAGCAGCCTTTTGCTAGCGGGAGCTGGGCAGTACTTC
TRBJ2-7	NA	TRBV7-8	NA	CASSSTTGRLGEQYF	TGTGCCAGCAGCTCAACGACAGGTCGACTGGGAGAGCAGTACTTC
TRBJ2-3	NA	TRBV5-5	TRBD2	CASSLAGGSDTQYF	TGTGCCAGCAGCTTGGCGGGGGGTTCGGATACGCAGTATTTT
TRBJ2-7	NA	TRBV5-1	NA	CASSSPLGTPSYEQYF	TGCGCCAGCAGCTCCCCTCTCGGGACACCATCCTACGAGCAGTACTTC
TRBJ2-5	NA	TRBV5-1	NA	CASSYLGVDGETQYF	TGCGCCAGCAGCTATCTTGGTGTGGACGGGGAGACCCAGTACTTC
TRBJ1-5	NA	TRBV19	NA	CASRADSVYSNQPQHF	TGTGCCAGCCGGGCAGACTCCGTTTATAGCAATCAGCCCCAGCATTTT
TRBJ1-2	NA	TRBV5-4	NA	CASSRGQHSGYTF	TGTGCCAGCAGCCGCGGACAGCATTCTGGCTACACCTTC